This TCR beta chain was captured by sequencing in a study of PD-L1 blockade in urothelial cancer. Study-level background: Blood was analyzed 3 weeks (second dose) and 6 weeks after treatment start. There were a median of approximately 130,000 T cells in blood samples.

Regarding this clone: Antigen unknown.

There are 14 residues in the CDR3. The germline V gene has CDR1 SGHNT and CDR2 YENEEA. With V trimmed by 1 base and J by 4 bases, 0 bases remained unmatched. Notes on the study in general: Durable benefit was linked to greater 3-week expansion of tumor-associated blood clones.

The data were produced by immunoSEQ multiplex PCR, yet TCRdb's version contains in-frame clones alone and is incomplete. This table has 100,000 or so clones, approximately 86% appearing once. The chain links TRBV11-3 to TRBJ2-2, with TRBD1 matching 7 bases. This TCR was sampled from a man in his fifties or sixties with urothelial cancer. Here the sequenced sample was PBMCs, taken around atezolizumab (anti-PD-L1) treatment. For the CDR3, the DNA is TGTGCCAGCAGCTTAGGACAGGGCACCGGGGAGCTGTTTTTT. It translates to CASSLGQGTGELFF.